The source of this TCR beta chain is a study of T and B cells in COVID-19 patients. Germline V gene data show CDR1 as SGHTA and CDR2 as FQGNSA. V dropped 3 bases and J dropped 0 bases, with 7 bases sitting between them. CDR3 length: 14 amino acids. BIOMED2 TRB-A/B primer pools were used in multiplex TRB PCR. A single record per CDR3 protein comes from TCRdb applying MiXCR to the multiplex PCR reads. The sample consists of under 8,500 distinct CDR3 sequences, under 30% of them appearing once. From blood, about 250-550 ng of genomic DNA served as TRB template. There are a few counts of this clonotype. The V gene is TRBV7-2, the J gene TRBJ2-3; tentative D call: TRBD1 (5 bases). The sequencing input was blood. The TCR originated in a human donor with active COVID-19. CDR3 sequence: CASSFDSSTDTQYF. In nucleotides, the CDR3 is TGTGCCAGCAGCTTCGACAGTAGCACAGATACGCAGTATTTT.